This TCR beta chain was identified in a study of T cells after yellow fever vaccination (dated by TCRdb to between 2018 and 2020). Regarding the complete study: Libraries from fractions with low cell numbers were prepared with the SMART-Seq v4 Ultra Low Input RNA kit. Two healthy male donors, one aged 18 to 29 and one aged 30 to 39 years, were included in the cohort. Bulk PBMC replicates and cell subsets were isolated from blood drawn at multiple timepoints before and after both primary and secondary immunization. To follow T-cell clones before and after both primary and booster YFV17D yellow fever vaccination, bulk TCR alpha and beta repertoires underwent longitudinal sequencing. What the work shows at the level of the full study, not this receptor alone: After the booster, most clones that had expanded after primary vaccination were detected again (around 96% of CD4 and more than 85% of CD8), suggesting broad maintenance of memory. The study included only two donors, which limits how far the findings can be generalized. A small fraction of clonotypes appeared in both the CD4 and CD8 compartments, likely as a result of convergent recombination. Compared with the primary T-cell response, the secondary T-cell response was faster but weaker, reaching its peak on day 5 rather than on day 15. Computational filtering was needed because FACS-sorted repertoires could contain abundant contaminating clonotypes from the bulk population.

CDR3 length: 12 amino acids, cysteine to phenylalanine. Only CDR3 DNA is held: 36 bases, read in frame from base 1. V and J are truncated by 9 bases and 2 bases respectively, leaving an intervening sequence of 11 bases. CDR1 is given as MGHDK and CDR2 as SYGVNS, both from the germline V gene. The treatment or condition label corresponds to: live attenuated yellow fever vaccine strain. At each blood-draw timepoint, two biological replicates of bulk PBMCs were collected. A standard Ficoll-Paque protocol was used to isolate PBMCs from peripheral blood. TriZol was used to extract RNA from bulk PBMCs, from CD4 and CD8 fractions, and from dextramer-positive and dextramer-negative fractions. TCR cDNA was made using 5'RACE template switching, a step that added a universal primer site and unique molecular identifiers. cDNA synthesis was primed from both the TCR alpha and TCR beta constant segments. Library amplification involved two PCR steps, and the second step added sample barcodes and sequencing adapters. Sequencing of libraries was done on Illumina HiSeq 2500 (2x100 bp) or NovaSeq (2x150 bp). Per the original workflow: MIGEC was used to demultiplex reads and collapse the reads into UMI consensus sequences, and MiXCR was used for V(D)J alignment. Vaccine-responding clonotypes were identified with edgeR using replicate PBMC samples, with FDR below 0.01 and a log2 fold change above 5 up to day 15 being required. Each bulk clonotype received a CD4 or CD8 identity based on whether the sequenced CD4 or CD8 repertoire contained that clonotype at higher abundance. TCRdb's own reprocessing of the public reads used fastp at Q25 and MiXCR and kept productive beta chains. Rows are combined by CDR3 protein, so each entry shows the most common genes and DNA. The authors' filters were not applied to this entry. This sample gives some 550,000 distinct CDR3 sequences in total; under 25% of them show up just once. The ten largest account for roughly 13% of the sample.

This clonotype occurred a few times. What antigen it recognizes has not been identified. The sample holds no much larger clone one base away, and base qualities are not on file. The origin of this receptor is a man younger than 45 who received the YFV17D yellow fever vaccine. In this chain, TRBV25-1 is recombined with TRBJ2-7, with no confident D gene call. The specimen comprised PBMCs, sampled 15 days after the yellow fever booster vaccination. For the CDR3, the sequence is CASPRLTYEQYF. The bases are TGTGCCAGTCCCCGGCTGACCTACGAGCAGTACTTC.